The source of this T cell receptor beta chain is a study of T cell changes during pregnancy in multiple sclerosis. This table comes from immunoSEQ multiplex PCR, and its TCRdb copy is limited to in-frame clones, with some not included. The sample contains 85,000 to 90,000 clones, under 95% of which appear only once. The count of this clone is one. The germline CDR1 and CDR2 sequences are KGHSH and LQKENI. Trimming shortened V by 2 bases and J by 0 bases, and 7 bases separated the two germline ends. The CDR3 length is 14 residues. Sequenced material: peripheral blood, taken in the first trimester of pregnancy. This sequence originates from a female donor in good health, enrolled as a control in a pregnancy study. The chain links TRBV18 to TRBJ1-1; D unclear. CDR3 sequence: CASSPVVVNTEAFF. The CDR3 DNA sequence: TGTGCCAGCTCACCAGTCGTAGTGAACACTGAAGCTTTCTTT.